The rows below give T cell receptor beta chains drawn from one sample of a study of blood T cell repertoires in COVID-19. The protocol was immunoSEQ multiplex PCR, while the TCRdb copy is restricted to in-frame clones and leaves out a portion. The sample yields about 120,000 clones, approximately 86% seen once. Sequenced material: peripheral blood. These receptors were collected from a man aged 35 to 55 with acute or convalescent COVID-19. Each CDR3 is given with its conserved first and last residue. The D gene is left open where the match is weak. Rows give clone size only sometimes, using once, few, many, or a class for an expanded clone.

d_gene	abundance	v_gene	j_gene	CDR3nt	CDR3aa
TRBD1	.	TRBV19	TRBJ1-1	TGTGCCAGTAGTATGGGACAGGACATACCTGAAGCTTTCTTT	CASSMGQDIPEAFF
TRBD2	.	TRBV30	TRBJ2-1	TGTGCCCGAGGGGCTAGCGGGAGGGTTTACAATGAGCAGTTCTTC	CARGASGRVYNEQFF
.	.	TRBV15	TRBJ2-4	TGTGCCACCAGCAGAGACAGGGCCGGCAAAAACATTCAGTACTTC	CATSRDRAGKNIQYF
.	.	TRBV19	TRBJ1-3	TGTGCCAGTAGTCTACAGGCGCTCTCTGGAAACACCATATATTTT	CASSLQALSGNTIYF
.	.	TRBV25-1	TRBJ2-7	TGTGCCAGCAGTCTTCTCTACGAGCAGTACTTC	CASSLLYEQYF
.	.	TRBV7-9	TRBJ2-1	TGTGCCAGCAGCTTCGACCTCAGGGGAAGGTCCTACAATGAGCAGTTCTTC	CASSFDLRGRSYNEQFF
.	.	TRBV21-1	TRBJ2-1	TGTGCCAGCAGCGGGACAGGGGTCCTCTACAATGAGCAGTTCTTC	CASSGTGVLYNEQFF
TRBD2	.	TRBV2	TRBJ2-1	TGTGCCAGCAGATTGGGACTAGCGGGAAGTAGGAATGAGCAGTTCTTC	CASRLGLAGSRNEQFF
TRBD1	once	TRBV5-4	TRBJ1-1	TGTGCCAGCAGCATAAATACCGGGACAGTGAAAGCTTTCTTT	CASSINTGTVKAFF
TRBD2	.	TRBV30	TRBJ2-1	TGTGCCTGGAGTGTAACCCCCGGGACTAGCGGGAGGGCCTGGGTTTTTGAGCAGTTCTTC	CAWSVTPGTSGRAWVFEQFF
TRBD1	.	TRBV5-1	TRBJ2-1	TGCGCCAGCAGCTCGACAGGGGTGGCCAATGAGCAGTTCTTC	CASSSTGVANEQFF
TRBD2	.	TRBV18	TRBJ2-2	TGTGCCAGCTCCCCACCAAGAGCGGGAGGACGCACCGGGGAGCTGTTTTTT	CASSPPRAGGRTGELFF